This T cell receptor (beta chain) was identified in a study of human T cells and chemical hapten exposure. V gave up 4 bases and J gave up 4 bases; unmatched junction bases: 6. Germline V lookup: CDR1 SGHAT, CDR2 FQNNGV. The CDR3 contains 15 residues. The library put unique molecular identifiers onto individual cDNA molecules. Original data processing: Sampled TCR counts reached a median of 95,638 per sample, with values ranging from 23,224 to 690,600. TCRdb analysed the RACE reads with MiXCR anew, one entry per CDR3 protein. These V and J calls rely on TCRdb rather than the paper's analysis. The sample holds some 200,000 distinct CDR3 sequences, roughly 30% seen once. Broader study findings: Compared with pre-sensitization or healthy control sets, expanded TCRs clustered more.

Time point noted: pre-sensitization, week 0. As to treatment: therapeutic diphenylcyclopropenone sensitization with weekly scalp DPC. Donors were 18 to 70-year-old alopecia patients suitable for DPC. The count of this clonotype is one. Antigen specificity is unknown. Specimen: whole blood, collected in connection with sensitization to the hapten diphenylcyclopropenone (DPC). The chain joins TRBV11-2 to TRBJ1-1; the match to TRBD1 covers 10 bases. The sequence derives from a woman in her twenties or thirties with alopecia areata. Some clones in this sample may be carry-over from other donors' samples. The CDR3 DNA reads TGTGCCAGCAGCTCCGAGACAGGGGGCTTCACTGAAGCTTTCTTT. It specifies CASSSETGGFTEAFF. The full variable domain, in which reference TRBV11-2 and TRBJ1-1 provide the parts outside the CDR3, is EAGVAQSPRYKIIEKRQSVAFWCNPISGHATLYWYQQILGQGPKLLIQFQNNGVVDDSQLPKDRFSAERLKGVDSTLKIQPAKLEDSAVYLCASSSETGGFTEAFFGQGTRLTVV.